A selection of T cell receptor beta chains follows, all from one sample in a study of T cell repertoires in cytomegalovirus infection. TCRdb independently ran MiXCR on the reads; one entry per CDR3 protein. This sample has about 500,000 distinct CDR3 sequences, with around a third found just once. Antigen specificity for these receptors is unknown. Specimen: cultured PBMCs, collected from culture after CMV antigen stimulation. These receptors all come from a human donor in good health (CMV status not recorded). Some clones in this sample may be carry-over from other donors' samples. Both conserved end residues are trimmed from each CDR3. The order of the fields is J gene, V gene, CDR3 protein.

J gene: TRBJ2-2
V gene: TRBV12-3/TRBV12-4
CDR3 protein: ASRRTGPGELF

J gene: TRBJ2-7
V gene: TRBV20-1
CDR3 protein: SARDLAGVYEQY

J gene: TRBJ2-7
V gene: TRBV7-9
CDR3 protein: ASRSGTGNEQY

J gene: TRBJ2-7
V gene: TRBV7-9
CDR3 protein: ASSFSRVHEQY

J gene: TRBJ2-7
V gene: TRBV6-1
CDR3 protein: ASSDHRTGDSYEQY

J gene: TRBJ2-1
V gene: TRBV4-1
CDR3 protein: ASSPQPGLRNEQF

J gene: TRBJ2-1
V gene: TRBV7-2
CDR3 protein: ASSPRLAVRYNEQF

J gene: TRBJ2-3
V gene: TRBV15
CDR3 protein: ATSPTQGTDTQY

J gene: TRBJ2-1
V gene: TRBV4-1
CDR3 protein: ASRAGLGSSYNEQF

J gene: TRBJ2-5
V gene: TRBV27
CDR3 protein: ASSSGAGQETQY

J gene: TRBJ2-7
V gene: TRBV7-3
CDR3 protein: ASSLGAGLAGTYEQY

J gene: TRBJ1-1
V gene: TRBV2
CDR3 protein: ASSDSAGNTEAF

J gene: TRBJ1-2
V gene: TRBV29-1
CDR3 protein: SVNSDNYGYT

J gene: TRBJ1-1
V gene: TRBV6-2/TRBV6-3
CDR3 protein: ASSYAFQASAGGTEAF

J gene: TRBJ2-5
V gene: TRBV23-1
CDR3 protein: ASASVSGTSGRKTQY

J gene: TRBJ2-4
V gene: TRBV2
CDR3 protein: ASTESLAKNIQY

J gene: TRBJ2-3
V gene: TRBV7-8
CDR3 protein: ASTPGTSLTDTQY

J gene: TRBJ2-4
V gene: TRBV9
CDR3 protein: ASSVEGENIQY

J gene: TRBJ2-3
V gene: TRBV6-5
CDR3 protein: ASSYSSRLRTDTQY

J gene: TRBJ2-1
V gene: TRBV24-1
CDR3 protein: ATSERDRGWMNEQF

J gene: TRBJ2-1
V gene: TRBV7-6
CDR3 protein: ASSQNSVNGNEQF

J gene: TRBJ2-7
V gene: TRBV11-2
CDR3 protein: ASSFESSPGVEQY

J gene: TRBJ2-1
V gene: TRBV7-2
CDR3 protein: ASSLHNEQF

J gene: TRBJ2-3
V gene: TRBV12-3/TRBV12-4
CDR3 protein: ASSLVAGAPDTQY

J gene: TRBJ1-5
V gene: TRBV6-2/TRBV6-3
CDR3 protein: ASRSGQGYSNQPQH

J gene: TRBJ2-1
V gene: TRBV28
CDR3 protein: ASSSTVYEQF